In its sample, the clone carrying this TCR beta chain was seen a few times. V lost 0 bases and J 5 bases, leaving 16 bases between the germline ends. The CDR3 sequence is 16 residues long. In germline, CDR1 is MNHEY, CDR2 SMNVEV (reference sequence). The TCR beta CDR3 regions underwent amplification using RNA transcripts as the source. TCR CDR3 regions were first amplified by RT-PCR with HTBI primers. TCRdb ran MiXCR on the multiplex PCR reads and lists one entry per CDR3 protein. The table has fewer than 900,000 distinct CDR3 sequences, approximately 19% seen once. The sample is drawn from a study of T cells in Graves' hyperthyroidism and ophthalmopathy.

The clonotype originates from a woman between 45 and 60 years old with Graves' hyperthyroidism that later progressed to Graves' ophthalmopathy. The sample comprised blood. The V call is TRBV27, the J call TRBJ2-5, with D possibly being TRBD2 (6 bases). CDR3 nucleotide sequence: TGTGCCAGCAGTTTATCTCTCCGGGGGAGCGAGGAGACCCAGTACTTC. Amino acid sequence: CASSLSLRGSEETQYF.